A single sample is the source of the 17 T cell receptor beta chains below, sequenced in a study of cytomegalovirus exposure and HLA in healthy donors. Repertoires were generated with immunoSEQ multiplex PCR, while TCRdb's copy carries only in-frame clones and drops some. The table includes roughly 300,000 clones, roughly 87% detected once. Material for sequencing was PBMCs. The receptors come from a woman in her 30s in good health and CMV-seropositive.

This chain joins TRBV29-1 and TRBJ1-1; unclear D gene. V lost 4 bases and J 0 bases, leaving 3 bases between the germline ends. This CDR3 region has 11 residues. CDR1 is SQVTM, CDR2 ANQGSEA, per germline. The CDR3 reads CSVVVNTEAFF. Here the CDR3 DNA reads TGCAGCGTTGTGGTGAACACTGAAGCTTTCTTT.

J is TRBJ2-3 and V is TRBV28, with D hard to call. The germline V gene has CDR1 MDHEN and CDR2 SYDVKM. This CDR3 has 12 residues. The ends were cut back, 1 base at V and 6 bases at J, with 5 bases in the middle. The CDR3 here is CASSLLWDTQYF. As DNA, the CDR3 is TGTGCCAGCAGTTTATTGTGGGATACGCAGTATTTT. The whole variable domain, remainder taken from reference TRBV28 and TRBJ2-3, is DVKVTQSSRYLVKRTGEKVFLECVQDMDHENMFWYRQDPGLGLRLIYFSYDVKMKEKGDIPEGYSVSREKKERFSLILESASTNQTSMYLCASSLLWDTQYFGPGTRLTVL.

The chain carries TRBV19 and TRBJ2-7, with D possibly matching TRBD1 (5 bases). Per germline, CDR1 LNHDA and CDR2 SQIVND (reference sequence). The V end lost 5 bases, the J end lost 5 bases, and 13 bases lay between the germline ends. The CDR3 has 13 residues. This CDR3 reads CASSPSRVHEQYF. The CDR3 DNA reads TGTGCCAGTAGTCCCTCCAGGGTACACGAGCAGTACTTC.

This rearrangement joins TRBV27 to TRBJ1-2; 9 bases are shared with TRBD1. Germline trimming cut 6 bases from V and 4 bases from J; bases unmatched to any gene: 3. The CDR3 contains 13 residues. Germline CDR1 reads MNHEY; CDR2 reads SMNVEV (reference sequence). CDR3 region: CASRRTGVYGYTF. DNA of the CDR3: TGTGCCAGCAGGCGGACAGGGGTCTATGGCTACACCTTC.

This rearrangement joins TRBV29-1 to TRBJ1-2; possibly TRBD1 for D (5 bases). Looked up from germline, CDR1 is SQVTM and CDR2 is ANQGSEA. The V end was cut by 6 bases, the J end by 10 bases, with 18 bases between. The CDR3 spans 12 residues. The CDR3 sequence is CSVDSGPFVYTF. The DNA of the CDR3 is TGCAGCGTGGATTCAGGGCCATTCGTCTACACCTTC.

This clone showed up many times. The rearrangement uses TRBV6-1 and TRBJ2-7; D gene ambiguous. This CDR3 has 16 amino acids. V was clipped by 4 bases and J by 0 bases, with 16 bases between them. CDR1 is MNHNS and CDR2 is SASEGT in the germline V gene. The CDR3 coding sequence is TGTGCCAGCAGTGCTCGGCGTGAGACGGCCTCCTACGAGCAGTACTTC. Protein: CASSARRETASYEQYF.

V is TRBV27 and J is TRBJ1-1; D is undetermined. The CDR3 runs to 14 residues. V lost 2 bases and J 6 bases, leaving 13 bases between the germline ends. CDR1 is MNHEY, CDR2 SMNVEV, per germline (reference sequence). Written as DNA, the CDR3 is TGTGCCAGCAGTTTAGGCAGGTCGGTCGCTGAAGCTTTCTTT. It codes for CASSLGRSVAEAFF.

Concerning this clone: Other nucleotide sequences in the sample specify the same CDR3. This chain links TRBV29-1 with TRBJ2-5, with TRBD2 identical over 10 bases. With V trimmed by 6 bases and J by 3 bases, 1 base remained unmatched. Germline V gene data show CDR1 as SQVTM and CDR2 as ANQGSEA. The CDR3 has 12 residues. Written as DNA, the CDR3 is TGCAGCGTCGGACTAGCGGAAGAGACCCAGTACTTC. Its translation is CSVGLAEETQYF.

V usage is TRBV6-1 and J usage is TRBJ2-2; 8 bases map to TRBD1. CDR3 length equals 13 residues. The J segment lost 4 bases and the V segment lost 7 bases, leaving 2 bases of the junction unmatched. Germline V gene data show CDR1 as MNHNS and CDR2 as SASEGT. Written as DNA, the CDR3 is TGTGCCAGCAACAGGGGGGTCACCGGGGAGCTGTTTTTT. Translating gives CASNRGVTGELFF.

This clone appeared a single time. The V and J genes are TRBV20-1 and TRBJ1-1; D may be TRBD1 (5 bases). Trimming shortened V by 6 bases and J by 4 bases, and 9 bases separated the two germline ends. Germline CDR1 is DFQATT and CDR2 is SNEGSKA (reference sequence). There are 11 residues in the CDR3. CDR3 nucleotide sequence: TGCAGTGCCCCGGGGGTCACTGAAGCTTTCTTT. Encoded protein: CSAPGVTEAFF.

This rearrangement joins TRBV28 to TRBJ2-7; 14 positions agree with TRBD2. The CDR3 covers 19 residues. The ends lost 3 bases at V and 7 bases at J; junction bases unmatched: 17. Germline V gene sequence: CDR1 MDHEN, CDR2 SYDVKM. CDR3 sequence: CASSFNWAGLAGAPGEQYF. In DNA, the CDR3 is TGTGCCAGCAGTTTCAACTGGGCGGGACTAGCGGGAGCACCGGGAGAGCAGTACTTC.

J is TRBJ1-5 and V is TRBV6-1; D remains unclear. The germline V gene has CDR1 MNHNS and CDR2 SASEGT. The CDR3 consists of 12 residues. V was shortened by 1 base and J by 7 bases, with 5 bases between the two germline ends. The CDR3 coding sequence is TGTGCCAGCAGTGAAGGCTGGCAGCCCCAGCATTTT. It yields the protein CASSEGWQPQHF.

The genes are TRBV30 and TRBJ2-2; TRBD1 is a possible D gene (6 bases). The CDR3 spans 13 residues. Germline CDR1 reads GTSNPN; CDR2 reads SVGIG (reference sequence). The germline V and J ends were trimmed by 3 bases and 4 bases, with 9 bases remaining between them. CDR3 region: CAWSGQPTGELFF. The CDR3 DNA reads TGTGCCTGGAGCGGACAGCCCACCGGGGAGCTGTTTTTT.

This chain links TRBV6-1 with TRBJ1-1; 9 positions match TRBD1. Germline V gene data show CDR1 as MNHNS and CDR2 as SASEGT. This CDR3 has 13 residues. The ends lost 4 bases at V and 6 bases at J; junction bases unmatched: 3. CDR3 region: CASSGTGGSEAFF. CDR3 in DNA: TGTGCCAGCAGTGGTACAGGGGGCTCTGAAGCTTTCTTT.

The J gene is TRBJ2-1, the V gene TRBV15, with 8 bases fitting TRBD2. Trimming cost V 1 base and J 10 bases; bases outside gene matches: 12. Germline V gene sequence: CDR1 LNHNV, CDR2 YYDKDF (reference sequence). CDR3 size: 16 residues. In DNA, the CDR3 is TGTGCCACCAGCAGAGGAGGGACTAGTACAATAGAAGAGCAGTTCTTC. It translates to CATSRGGTSTIEEQFF.

The rearrangement joins TRBV4-3 to TRBJ1-4; D is perhaps TRBD1 (5 bases). The ends were cut back, 1 base at V and 6 bases at J, with 21 bases in the middle. Looked up from germline, CDR1 is LGHNA and CDR2 is YSLEER. The CDR3 extends over 18 amino acids. CDR3 nucleotides: TGCGCCAGCAGCCAAGTAAAGTTGCAGGTGGGGGGTTATGAAAAACTGTTTTTT. Translated, it gives CASSQVKLQVGGYEKLFF.

The chain employs TRBV27 and TRBJ2-5; D gene unclear. The germline V and J ends were trimmed by 2 bases and 5 bases, with 3 bases remaining between them. Germline V gene lookup returns CDR1 MNHEY and CDR2 SMNVEV (reference sequence). This CDR3 region has 11 residues. Written as DNA, the CDR3 is TGTGCCAGCAGTTTACGGGAGACCCAGTACTTC. This translates into CASSLRETQYF.